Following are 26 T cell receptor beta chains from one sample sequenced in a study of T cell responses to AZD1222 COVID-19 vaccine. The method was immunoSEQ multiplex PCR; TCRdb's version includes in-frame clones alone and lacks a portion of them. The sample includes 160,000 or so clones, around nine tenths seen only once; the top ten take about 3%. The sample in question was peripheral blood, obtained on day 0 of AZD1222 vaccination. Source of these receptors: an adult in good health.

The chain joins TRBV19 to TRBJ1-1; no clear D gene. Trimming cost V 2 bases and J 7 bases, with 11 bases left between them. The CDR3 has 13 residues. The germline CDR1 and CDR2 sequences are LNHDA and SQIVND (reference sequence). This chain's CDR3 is CASSIRVKFEAFF. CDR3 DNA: TGTGCCAGTAGTATAAGGGTGAAGTTTGAAGCTTTCTTT.

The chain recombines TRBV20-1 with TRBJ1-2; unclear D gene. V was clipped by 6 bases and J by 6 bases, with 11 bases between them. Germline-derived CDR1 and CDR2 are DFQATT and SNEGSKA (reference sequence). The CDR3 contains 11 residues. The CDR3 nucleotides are TGCAGTGCCCTAGGACTGGATGGCTACACCTTC. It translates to CSALGLDGYTF.

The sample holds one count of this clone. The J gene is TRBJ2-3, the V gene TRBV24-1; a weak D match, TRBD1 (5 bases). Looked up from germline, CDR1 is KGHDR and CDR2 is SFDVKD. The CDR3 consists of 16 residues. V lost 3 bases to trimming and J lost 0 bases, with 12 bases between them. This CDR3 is CATSDLGHDSTDTQYF. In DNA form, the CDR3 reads TGTGCCACCAGTGATCTCGGACACGATAGCACAGATACGCAGTATTTT.

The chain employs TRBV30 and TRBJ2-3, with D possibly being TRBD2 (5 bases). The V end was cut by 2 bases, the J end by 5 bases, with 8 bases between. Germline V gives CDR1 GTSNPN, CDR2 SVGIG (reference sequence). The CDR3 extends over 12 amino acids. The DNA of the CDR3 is TGTGCCTGGAGTTACCGGGAAGATACGCAGTATTTT. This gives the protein CAWSYREDTQYF. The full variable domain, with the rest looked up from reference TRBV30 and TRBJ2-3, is SQTIHQWPATLVQPVGSPLSLECTVEGTSNPNLYWYRQAAGRGLQLLFYSVGIGQISSEVPQNLSASRPQDRQFILSSKKLLLSDSGFYLCAWSYREDTQYFGPGTRLTVL.

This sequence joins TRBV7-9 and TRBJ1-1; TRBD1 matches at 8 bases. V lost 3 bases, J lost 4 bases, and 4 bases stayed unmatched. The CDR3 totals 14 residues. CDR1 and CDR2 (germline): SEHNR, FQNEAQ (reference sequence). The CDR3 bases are TGTGCCAGCAGCTTGGCGGACAGGGCCACTGAAGCTTTCTTT. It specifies CASSLADRATEAFF.

CDR3 protein: CASSEAPGQGRGGNQPQHF. The CDR3 DNA reads as TGTGCCAGCAGTGAAGCCCCGGGACAGGGAAGGGGTGGCAATCAGCCCCAGCATTTT. The rearrangement uses TRBV6-1 and TRBJ1-5; 9 nucleotides line up with TRBD1. The germline gives CDR1 MNHNS, CDR2 SASEGT. The CDR3 totals 19 residues. The V segment lost 0 bases and the J segment 2 bases; nucleotides outside the gene matches: 11.

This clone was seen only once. CDR3 DNA: TGCAGTGCAAAATTACTAAATGAGCAGTTCTTC. Protein product: CSAKLLNEQFF. This chain connects TRBV20-1 to TRBJ2-1; D remains ambiguous. The CDR3 has 11 amino acids. Trimming pared 6 bases from V and 7 bases from J, leaving 10 bases between. The V gene's germline CDR1 is DFQATT and CDR2 SNEGSKA (reference sequence).

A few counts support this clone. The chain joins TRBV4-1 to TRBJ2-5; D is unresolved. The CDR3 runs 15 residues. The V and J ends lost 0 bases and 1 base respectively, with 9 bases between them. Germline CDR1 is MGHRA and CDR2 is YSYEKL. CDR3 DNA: TGCGCCAGCAGCCAAGATCAGGAGATCCAAGAGACCCAGTACTTC. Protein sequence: CASSQDQEIQETQYF.

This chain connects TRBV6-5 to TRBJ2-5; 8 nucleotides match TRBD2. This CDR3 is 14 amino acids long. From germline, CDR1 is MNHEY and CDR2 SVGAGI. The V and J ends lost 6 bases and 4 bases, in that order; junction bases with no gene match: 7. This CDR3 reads CASRHGLAVETQYF. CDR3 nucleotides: TGTGCCAGCAGACATGGACTAGCCGTAGAGACCCAGTACTTC.

The CDR3 is CASSPPTVYSGNTIYF. The CDR3 coding sequence is TGTGCCAGCTCACCACCGACCGTTTACTCTGGAAACACCATATATTTT. The gene calls are TRBV18 and TRBJ1-3; D remains ambiguous. This CDR3 comprises 16 residues. CDR1 KGHSH and CDR2 LQKENI come from the germline V gene. V lost 0 bases, J lost 0 bases, and 9 bases lay in between.

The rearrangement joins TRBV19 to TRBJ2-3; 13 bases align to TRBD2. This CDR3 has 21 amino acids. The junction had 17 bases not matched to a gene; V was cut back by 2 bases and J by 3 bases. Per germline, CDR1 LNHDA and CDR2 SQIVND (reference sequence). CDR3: CASSIWFGQGSTSGRTDTQYF. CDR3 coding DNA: TGTGCCAGTAGTATATGGTTTGGACAGGGGTCGACTAGCGGGAGGACAGATACGCAGTATTTT.

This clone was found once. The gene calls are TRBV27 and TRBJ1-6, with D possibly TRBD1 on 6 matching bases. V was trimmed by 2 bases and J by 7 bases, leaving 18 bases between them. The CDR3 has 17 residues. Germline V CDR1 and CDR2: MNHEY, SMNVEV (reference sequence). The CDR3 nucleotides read TGTGCCAGCAGTTTAAAGGGGGGCGTCCTTGGGAATTCACCCCTCCACTTT. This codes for CASSLKGGVLGNSPLHF.

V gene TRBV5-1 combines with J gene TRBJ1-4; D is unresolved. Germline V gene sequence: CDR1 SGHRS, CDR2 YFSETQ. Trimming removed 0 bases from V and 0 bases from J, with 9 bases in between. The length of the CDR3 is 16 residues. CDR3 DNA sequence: TGCGCCAGCAGCTTGGGAGACATCCCAACTAATGAAAAACTGTTTTTT. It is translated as CASSLGDIPTNEKLFF.

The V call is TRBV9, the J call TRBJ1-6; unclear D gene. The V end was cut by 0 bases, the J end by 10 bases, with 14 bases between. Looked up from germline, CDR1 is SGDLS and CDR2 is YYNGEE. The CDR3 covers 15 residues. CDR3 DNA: TGTGCCAGCAGCGTAGCGAGTGATTGGGTCTCACCCCTCCACTTT. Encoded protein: CASSVASDWVSPLHF.

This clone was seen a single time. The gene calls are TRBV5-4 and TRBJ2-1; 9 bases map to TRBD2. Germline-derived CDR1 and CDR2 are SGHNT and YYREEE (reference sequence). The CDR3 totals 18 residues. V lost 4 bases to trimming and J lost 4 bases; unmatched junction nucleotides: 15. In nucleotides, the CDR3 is TGTGCCAGCAGCAACTTGCTGTCTAGCGGGGTCCAATACAATGAGCAGTTCTTC. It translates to CASSNLLSSGVQYNEQFF.

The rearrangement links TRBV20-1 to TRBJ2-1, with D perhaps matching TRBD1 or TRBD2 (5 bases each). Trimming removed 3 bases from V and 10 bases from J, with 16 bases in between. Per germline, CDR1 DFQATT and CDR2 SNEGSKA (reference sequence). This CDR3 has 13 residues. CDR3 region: CSASIGAHEEQFF. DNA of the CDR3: TGCAGTGCTAGTATCGGGGCGCACGAAGAGCAGTTCTTC.

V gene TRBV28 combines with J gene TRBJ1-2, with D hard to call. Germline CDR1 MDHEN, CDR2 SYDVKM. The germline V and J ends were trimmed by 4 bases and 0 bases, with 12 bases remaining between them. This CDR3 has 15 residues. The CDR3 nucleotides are TGTGCCAGCAGTTCATCTTTTAGTACTAACTATGGCTACACCTTC. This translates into CASSSSFSTNYGYTF.

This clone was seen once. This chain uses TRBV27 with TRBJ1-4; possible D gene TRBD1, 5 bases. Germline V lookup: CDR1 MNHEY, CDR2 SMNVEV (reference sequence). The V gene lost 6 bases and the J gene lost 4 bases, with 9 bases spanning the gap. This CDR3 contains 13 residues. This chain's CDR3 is CASSRGLNEKLFF. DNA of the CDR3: TGTGCCAGCAGCCGGGGCCTTAATGAAAAACTGTTTTTT.

CDR3 sequence: CASSVAPGDTEAFF. The DNA of the CDR3 is TGTGCCAGCAGCGTAGCCCCAGGGGACACTGAAGCTTTCTTT. The V gene is TRBV9, the J gene TRBJ1-1; weak D call: TRBD1 (6 bases). The CDR3 spans 14 residues. The germline V and J ends were trimmed by 0 bases and 3 bases, with 9 bases remaining between them. CDR1 and CDR2 (germline): SGDLS, YYNGEE.

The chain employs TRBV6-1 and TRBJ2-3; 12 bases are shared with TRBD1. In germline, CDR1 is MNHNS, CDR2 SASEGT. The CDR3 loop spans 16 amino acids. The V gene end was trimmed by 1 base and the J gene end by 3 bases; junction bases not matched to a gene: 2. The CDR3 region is CASSEGGQGATDTQYF. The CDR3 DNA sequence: TGTGCCAGCAGTGAAGGGGGACAGGGGGCTACAGATACGCAGTATTTT.

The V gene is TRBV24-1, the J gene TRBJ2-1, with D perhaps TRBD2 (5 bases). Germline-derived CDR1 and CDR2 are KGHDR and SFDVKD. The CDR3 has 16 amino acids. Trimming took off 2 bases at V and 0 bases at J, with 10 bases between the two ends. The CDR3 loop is CATSDSDSVSYNEQFF. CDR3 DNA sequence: TGTGCCACCAGTGATTCGGATAGCGTCTCCTACAATGAGCAGTTCTTC.

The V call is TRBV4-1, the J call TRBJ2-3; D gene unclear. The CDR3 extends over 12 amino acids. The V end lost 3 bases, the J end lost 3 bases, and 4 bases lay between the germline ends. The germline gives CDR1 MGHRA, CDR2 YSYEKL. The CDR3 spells CASSHRTDTQYF. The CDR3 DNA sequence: TGCGCCAGCAGCCATCGTACAGATACGCAGTATTTT.

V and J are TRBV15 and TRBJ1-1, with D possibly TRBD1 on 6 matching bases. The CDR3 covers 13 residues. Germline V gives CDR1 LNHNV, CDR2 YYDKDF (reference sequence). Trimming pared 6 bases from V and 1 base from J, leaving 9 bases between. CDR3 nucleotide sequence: TGTGCCACCAGACCGACAGGGAACACTGAAGCTTTCTTT. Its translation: CATRPTGNTEAFF.

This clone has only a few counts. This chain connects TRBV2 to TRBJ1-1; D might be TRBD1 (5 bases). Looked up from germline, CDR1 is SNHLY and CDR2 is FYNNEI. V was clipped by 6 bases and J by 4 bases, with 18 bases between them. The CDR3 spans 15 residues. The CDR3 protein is CASRNRITQGTEAFF. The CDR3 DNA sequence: TGTGCCAGCAGGAACAGGATTACCCAGGGCACTGAAGCTTTCTTT.

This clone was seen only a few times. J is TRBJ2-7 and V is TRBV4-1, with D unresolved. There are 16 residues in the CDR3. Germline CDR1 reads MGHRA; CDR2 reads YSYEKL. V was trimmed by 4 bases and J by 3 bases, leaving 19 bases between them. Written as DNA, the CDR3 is TGCGCCAGCAGCCCCTACACCAGTCGCTTAAGCTACGAGCAGTACTTC. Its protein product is CASSPYTSRLSYEQYF.

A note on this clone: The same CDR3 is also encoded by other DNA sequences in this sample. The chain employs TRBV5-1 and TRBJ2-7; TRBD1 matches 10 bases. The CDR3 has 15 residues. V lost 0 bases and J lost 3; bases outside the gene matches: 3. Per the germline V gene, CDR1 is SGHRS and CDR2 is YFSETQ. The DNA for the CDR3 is TGCGCCAGCAGCTTGGGGACAGGGGGAGGCTACGAGCAGTACTTC. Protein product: CASSLGTGGGYEQYF.